The clone carrying this T cell receptor beta chain was seen ten or more times. The sample belongs to a study of T-cell reconstitution after alpha-beta-depleted transplantation in children. The CDR3 runs to 14 residues. V was pared by 7 bases and J by 3 bases, with 6 bases of the junction left unmatched. The library targeted TCRbeta and was prepared with unique molecular identifiers. A single record per CDR3 protein comes from TCRdb applying MiXCR to the PCR reads. The sample includes about 460,000 distinct CDR3 sequences, around 12% seen only once; the top ten take about 5.6%. This TCR was sampled from a human donor who donated a stem cell graft to a child with combined immunodeficiency. The sequenced sample was PBMCs from the stem cell graft donor, obtained from the stem cell graft. The chain is built from TRBV12-3 or TRBV12-4 and TRBJ2-1, with 7 bases that match TRBD2. In nucleotides, the CDR3 is TGTGCCAGCATCATACTAGCGATCTACAATGAGCAGTTCTTC. Protein: CASIILAIYNEQFF.